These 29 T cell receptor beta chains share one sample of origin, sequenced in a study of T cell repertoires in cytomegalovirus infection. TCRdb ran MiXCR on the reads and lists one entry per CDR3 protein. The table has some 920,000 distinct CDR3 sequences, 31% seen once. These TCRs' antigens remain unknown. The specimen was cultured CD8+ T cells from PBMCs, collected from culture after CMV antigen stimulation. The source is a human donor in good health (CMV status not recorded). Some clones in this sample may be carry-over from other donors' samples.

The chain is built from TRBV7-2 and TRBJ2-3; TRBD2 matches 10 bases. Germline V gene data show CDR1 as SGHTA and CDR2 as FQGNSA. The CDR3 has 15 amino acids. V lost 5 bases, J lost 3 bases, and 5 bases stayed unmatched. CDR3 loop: CASSPGTSVTDTQYF. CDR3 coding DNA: TGTGCCAGCAGCCCCGGGACTAGCGTTACAGATACGCAGTATTTT.

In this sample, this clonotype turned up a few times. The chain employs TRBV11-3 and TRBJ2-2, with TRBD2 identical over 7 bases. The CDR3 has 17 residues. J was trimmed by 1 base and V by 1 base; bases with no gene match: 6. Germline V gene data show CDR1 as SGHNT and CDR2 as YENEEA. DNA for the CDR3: TGTGCCAGCAGCTTAGGTTGGGGGGGGTTGAACACCGGGGAGCTGTTTTTT. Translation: CASSLGWGGLNTGELFF.

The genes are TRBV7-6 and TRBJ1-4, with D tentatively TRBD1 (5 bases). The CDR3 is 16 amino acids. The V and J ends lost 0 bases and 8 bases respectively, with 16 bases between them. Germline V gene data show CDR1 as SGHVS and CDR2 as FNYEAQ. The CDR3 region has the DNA TGTGCCAGCAGCTTAGCCCGCCCGGCGGGGGGAGAAAAACTGTTTTTT. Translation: CASSLARPAGGEKLFF.

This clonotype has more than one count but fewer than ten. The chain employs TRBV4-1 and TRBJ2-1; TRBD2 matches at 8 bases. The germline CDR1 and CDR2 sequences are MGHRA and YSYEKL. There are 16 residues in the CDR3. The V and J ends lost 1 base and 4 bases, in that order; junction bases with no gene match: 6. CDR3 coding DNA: TGCGCCAGCAGCCAAGTAGGTAGCGGGGTTTACAATGAGCAGTTCTTC. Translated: CASSQVGSGVYNEQFF.

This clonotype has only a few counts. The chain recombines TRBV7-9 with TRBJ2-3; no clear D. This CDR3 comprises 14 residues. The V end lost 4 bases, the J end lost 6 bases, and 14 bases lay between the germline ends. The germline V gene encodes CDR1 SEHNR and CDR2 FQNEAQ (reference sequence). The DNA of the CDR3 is TGTGCCAGCAGCTCCCCCCAGCCCGGGGATACGCAGTATTTT. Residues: CASSSPQPGDTQYF.

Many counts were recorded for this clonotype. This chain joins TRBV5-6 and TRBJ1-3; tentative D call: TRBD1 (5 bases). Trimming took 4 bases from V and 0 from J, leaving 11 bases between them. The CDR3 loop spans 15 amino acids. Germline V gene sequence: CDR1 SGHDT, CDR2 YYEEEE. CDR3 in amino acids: CASSRSGYSGNTIYF. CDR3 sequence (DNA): TGTGCCAGCAGCCGATCAGGGTACTCTGGAAACACCATATATTTT.

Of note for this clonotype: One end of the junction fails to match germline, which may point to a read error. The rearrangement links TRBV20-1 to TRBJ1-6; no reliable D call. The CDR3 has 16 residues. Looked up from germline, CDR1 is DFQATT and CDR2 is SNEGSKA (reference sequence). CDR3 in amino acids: CNAREEEVTNNSPLHF. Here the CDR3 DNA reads TGCAATGCTAGAGAAGAGGAGGTGACCAATAATTCACCCCTCCACTTT.

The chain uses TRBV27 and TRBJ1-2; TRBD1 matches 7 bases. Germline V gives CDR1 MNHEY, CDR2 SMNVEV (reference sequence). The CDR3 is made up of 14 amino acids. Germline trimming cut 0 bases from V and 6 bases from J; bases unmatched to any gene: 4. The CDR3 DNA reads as TGTGCCAGCAGTTTATCAACCGGGACAGATGGCTACACCTTC. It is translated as CASSLSTGTDGYTF.

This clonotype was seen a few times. The CDR3 is CASTAGRGQYKHF. CDR3 nucleotides: TGTGCCAGCACCGCGGGCAGGGGCCAGTATAAGCATTTT. This sequence joins TRBV12-3 or TRBV12-4 and TRBJ1-5, with D perhaps TRBD1 (6 bases). V was shortened by 7 bases and J by 14 bases, with 21 bases between the two germline ends. This CDR3 spans 13 amino acids.

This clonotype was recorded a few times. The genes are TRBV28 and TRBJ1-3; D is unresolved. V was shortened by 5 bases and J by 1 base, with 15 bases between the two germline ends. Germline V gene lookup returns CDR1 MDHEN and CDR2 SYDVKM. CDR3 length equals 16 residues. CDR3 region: CASSLNGRKSGNTIYF. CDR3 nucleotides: TGTGCCAGCAGTCTTAATGGTAGAAAATCTGGAAACACCATATATTTT. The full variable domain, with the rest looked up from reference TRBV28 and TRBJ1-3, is DVKVTQSSRYLVKRTGEKVFLECVQDMDHENMFWYRQDPGLGLRLIYFSYDVKMKEKGDIPEGYSVSREKKERFSLILESASTNQTSMYLCASSLNGRKSGNTIYFGEGSWLTVV.

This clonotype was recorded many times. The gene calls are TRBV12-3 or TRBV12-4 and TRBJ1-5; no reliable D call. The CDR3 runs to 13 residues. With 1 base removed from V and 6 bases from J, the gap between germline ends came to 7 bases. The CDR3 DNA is TGTGCCAGCAGTTTAGGCGGGGTTCAGCCCCAGCATTTT. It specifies CASSLGGVQPQHF.

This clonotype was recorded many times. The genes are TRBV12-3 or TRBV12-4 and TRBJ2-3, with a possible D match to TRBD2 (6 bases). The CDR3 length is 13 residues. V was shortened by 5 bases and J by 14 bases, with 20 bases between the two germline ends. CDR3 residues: CASSPPGPPEGYF. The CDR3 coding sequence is TGTGCCAGCAGTCCCCCGGGACCCCCGGAGGGGTATTTT.

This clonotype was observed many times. This CDR3 is CASSSGLAGWETQYF. CDR3 nucleotide sequence: TGTGCCAGCAGCTCGGGACTAGCGGGTTGGGAGACCCAGTACTTC. The chain links TRBV7-2 to TRBJ2-5, with 12 bases aligning to TRBD2. The J segment lost 5 bases and the V segment lost 4 bases, leaving 5 bases of the junction unmatched. Germline CDR1 reads SGHTA; CDR2 reads FQGNSA. CDR3 length: 15 amino acids.

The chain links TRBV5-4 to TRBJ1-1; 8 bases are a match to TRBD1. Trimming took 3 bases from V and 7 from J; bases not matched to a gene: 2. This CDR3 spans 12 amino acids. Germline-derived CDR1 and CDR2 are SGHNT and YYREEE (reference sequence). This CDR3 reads CASSWGQDEAFF. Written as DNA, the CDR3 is TGTGCCAGCAGCTGGGGACAGGATGAAGCTTTCTTT.

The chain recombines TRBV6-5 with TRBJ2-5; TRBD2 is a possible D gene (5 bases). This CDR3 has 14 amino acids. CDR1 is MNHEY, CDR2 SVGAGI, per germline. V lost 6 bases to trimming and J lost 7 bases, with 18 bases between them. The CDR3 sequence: CASSLDSTSGTQYF. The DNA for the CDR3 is TGTGCCAGCAGCCTGGACTCGACGTCCGGGACCCAGTACTTC.

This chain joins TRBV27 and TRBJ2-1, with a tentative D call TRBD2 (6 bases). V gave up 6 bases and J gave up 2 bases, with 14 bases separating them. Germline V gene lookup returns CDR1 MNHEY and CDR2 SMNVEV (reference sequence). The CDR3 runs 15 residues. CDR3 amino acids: CASRLWGETYNEQFF. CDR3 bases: TGTGCCAGCAGGCTCTGGGGGGAGACCTACAATGAGCAGTTCTTC.

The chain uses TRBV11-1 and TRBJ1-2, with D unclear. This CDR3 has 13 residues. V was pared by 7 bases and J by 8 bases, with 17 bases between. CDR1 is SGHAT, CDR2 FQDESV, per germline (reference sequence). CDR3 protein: CASTPAAQAGYTF. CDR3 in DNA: TGTGCCAGCACCCCTGCGGCGCAGGCGGGCTACACCTTC.

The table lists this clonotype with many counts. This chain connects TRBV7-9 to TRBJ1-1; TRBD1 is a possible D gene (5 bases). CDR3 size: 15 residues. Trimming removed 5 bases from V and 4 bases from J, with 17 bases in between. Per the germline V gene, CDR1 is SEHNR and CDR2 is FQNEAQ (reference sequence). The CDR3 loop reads CASSQGPRELTEAFF. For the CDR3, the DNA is TGTGCCAGCAGCCAGGGACCCCGGGAGCTCACTGAAGCTTTCTTT.

CDR3 sequence: CASSVIWTGDGTEAFF. The CDR3 DNA reads TGTGCCAGCAGTGTCATCTGGACAGGGGATGGCACTGAAGCTTTCTTT. The genes are TRBV6-4 and TRBJ1-1; 9 bases align to TRBD1. CDR1 is MRHNA and CDR2 is SNTAGT in the germline V gene. The V and J ends lost 4 bases and 4 bases, in that order; junction bases with no gene match: 10. The CDR3 contains 16 residues.

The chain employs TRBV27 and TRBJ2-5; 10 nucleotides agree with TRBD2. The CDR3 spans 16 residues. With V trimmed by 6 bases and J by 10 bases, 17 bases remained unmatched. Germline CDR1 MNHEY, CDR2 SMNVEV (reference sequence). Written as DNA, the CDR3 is TGTGCCAGCAGCCTTCCCCCTCTACTAGCGGGGTCTGTCCAGTACTTC. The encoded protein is CASSLPPLLAGSVQYF.

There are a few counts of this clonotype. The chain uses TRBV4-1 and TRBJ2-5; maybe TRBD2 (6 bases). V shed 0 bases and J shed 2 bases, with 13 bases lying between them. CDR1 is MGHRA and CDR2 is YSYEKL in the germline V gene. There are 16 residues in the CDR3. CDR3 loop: CASSQEEGRSQETQYF. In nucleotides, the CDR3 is TGCGCCAGCAGCCAAGAGGAGGGGCGCTCTCAAGAGACCCAGTACTTC.

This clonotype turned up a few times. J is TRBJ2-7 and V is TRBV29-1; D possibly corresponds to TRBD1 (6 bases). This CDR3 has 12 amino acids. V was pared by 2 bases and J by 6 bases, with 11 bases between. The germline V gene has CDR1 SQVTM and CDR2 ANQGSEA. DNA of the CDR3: TGCAGCGTTGAATCAGGGGTGGGCGAGCAGTACTTC. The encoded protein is CSVESGVGEQYF.

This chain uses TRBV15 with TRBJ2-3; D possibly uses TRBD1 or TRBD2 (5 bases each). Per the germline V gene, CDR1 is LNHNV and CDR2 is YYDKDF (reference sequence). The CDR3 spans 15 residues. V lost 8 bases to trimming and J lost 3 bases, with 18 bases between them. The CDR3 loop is CATHNWGKGTDTQYF. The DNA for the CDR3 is TGTGCCACCCATAATTGGGGGAAAGGAACAGATACGCAGTATTTT.

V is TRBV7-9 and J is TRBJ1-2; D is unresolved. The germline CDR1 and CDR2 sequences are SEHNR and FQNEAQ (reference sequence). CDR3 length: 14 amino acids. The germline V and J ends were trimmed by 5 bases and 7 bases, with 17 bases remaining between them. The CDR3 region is CASSTQTPLLGYTF. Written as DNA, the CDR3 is TGTGCCAGCAGCACCCAGACACCCCTTCTTGGCTACACCTTC.

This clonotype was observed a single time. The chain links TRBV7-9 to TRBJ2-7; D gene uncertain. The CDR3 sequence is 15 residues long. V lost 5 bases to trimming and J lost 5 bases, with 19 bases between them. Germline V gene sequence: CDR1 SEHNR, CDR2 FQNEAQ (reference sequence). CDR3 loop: CASSTTISGPNEQYF. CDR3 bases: TGTGCCAGCAGCACAACAATCTCCGGGCCCAACGAGCAGTACTTC.

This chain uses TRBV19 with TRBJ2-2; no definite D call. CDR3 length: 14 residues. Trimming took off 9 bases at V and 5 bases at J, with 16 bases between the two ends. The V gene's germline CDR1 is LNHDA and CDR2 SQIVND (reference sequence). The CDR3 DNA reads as TGTGCCAGCCTTGGACGACCTCAGACCGGGGAGCTGTTTTTT. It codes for CASLGRPQTGELFF.

The CDR3 spells CASSPRDYDNEQFF. Here the CDR3 DNA reads TGTGCCAGCAGCCCCCGGGACTACGACAATGAGCAGTTCTTC. The chain employs TRBV7-9 and TRBJ2-1; TRBD2 matches at 7 bases. This CDR3 has 14 residues. V shed 5 bases, J shed 5 bases, and the junction held 6 bases outside the gene matches. In germline, CDR1 is SEHNR, CDR2 FQNEAQ (reference sequence). Filled out from reference TRBV7-9 and TRBJ2-1, the complete variable domain reads DTGVSQNPRHKITKRGQNVTFRCDPISEHNRLYWYRQTLGQGPEFLTYFQNEAQLEKSRLLSDRFSAERPKGSFSTLEIQRTEQGDSAMYLCASSPRDYDNEQFFGPGTRLTVL.

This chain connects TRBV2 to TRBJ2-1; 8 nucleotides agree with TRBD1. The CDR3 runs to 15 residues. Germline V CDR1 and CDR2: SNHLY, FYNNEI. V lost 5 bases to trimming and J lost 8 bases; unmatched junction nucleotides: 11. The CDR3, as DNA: TGTGCCAGCAGTCCCCGGGGGCAGGGGGCATATGAGCAGTTCTTC. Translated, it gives CASSPRGQGAYEQFF.

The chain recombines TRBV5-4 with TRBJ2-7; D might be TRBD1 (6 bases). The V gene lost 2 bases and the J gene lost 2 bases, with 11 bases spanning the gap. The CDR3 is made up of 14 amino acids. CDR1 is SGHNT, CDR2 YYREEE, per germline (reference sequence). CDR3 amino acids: CASSLQGPPYEQYF. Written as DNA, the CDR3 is TGTGCCAGCAGCTTACAGGGTCCCCCCTACGAGCAGTACTTC. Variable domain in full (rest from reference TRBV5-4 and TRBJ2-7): ETGVTQSPTHLIKTRGQQVTLRCSSQSGHNTVSWYQQALGQGPQFIFQYYREEENGRGNFPPRFSGLQFPNYSSELNVNALELDDSALYLCASSLQGPPYEQYFGPGTRLTVT.